This T cell receptor beta chain derives from a study of T cells in Graves' hyperthyroidism and ophthalmopathy (dated by TCRdb to the late 2010s). With respect to the entire study: Peripheral blood was collected at initial diagnosis, before any treatment. A discovery cohort of about a hundred patients, roughly 45 with Graves' ophthalmopathy and about 58 with stable Graves' hyperthyroidism, was used to find distinguishing TCR V-J signatures. Prospective prediction of ophthalmopathy was tested in an independent validation cohort of approximately 19 hyperthyroidism patients and approximately 17 patients who later progressed to ophthalmopathy. The 75 to 100 discovery patients were randomly split 7:3 into training and test sets. The study also compared thyroid tissue and blood T-cell repertoires from a handful of Graves' hyperthyroidism patients. After blood sampling, hyperthyroidism patients were treated with methimazole at a starting dose of 30 mg daily, and ophthalmopathy patients were treated with high-dose intravenous methylprednisolone. The paper reports TCR Vbeta CDR3 sequencing of more than 120 peripheral blood samples: over 40 ophthalmopathy, approximately 74 hyperthyroidism and 17 progressor patients. Overall study outcomes, separate from this receptor: Sample size was not statistically predetermined, and blinding of investigators to group allocation was not performed. A 13 V-J signature model separated ophthalmopathy from stable hyperthyroidism, with around 90% sensitivity and about 81% specificity in cross-validation and 80%/75% in testing. Most expanded thyroid clonotypes (frequency above 0.001) were also found in blood, which suggests that blood repertoires may mirror thyroid immune responses. In validation, the model predicted progression to ophthalmopathy with around 71% sensitivity and 72% to 85% specificity, a median of around 6.6 months before onset.

TCR beta CDR3 regions were amplified from RNA transcripts. A first-round RT-PCR of the TCR CDR3 used the HTBI primer set with the Qiagen OneStep RT-PCR kit. Libraries were constructed in a second round of multiplex PCR, after which size selection and purification were carried out. The libraries were sequenced on an Illumina HiSeq2000 using paired-end 100 bp reads. In the authors' own workflow: SOAPnuke was used to process the raw data, throwing out any read that contained adapters or uncalled bases, had a mean Phred below 15, or lacked an exact constant-primer or identifier match. COPE v1.2.5 was used to merge the high-quality paired reads, and each unique nucleotide sequence was defined as a clonotype. Clonotypes were aligned to IMGT TRBV, TRBD and TRBJ reference segments using MiTCR v1.1. Analysis was restricted to V-J combinations with a frequency above 0.0001, which covered about 99% of repertoires. A TCS score was defined as the ratio between F50 (clonal expansion) and ExV (chaos), using BLOSUM62-based TCRdist between CDR3 peptides within each V-J. Welch's t-statistics and random forest reduced 500 to 650 V-J features to about 12, which were used in a naive Bayes classifier (R e1071). Using fastp at Q25 and MiXCR, TCRdb reprocessed the public reads and kept productive beta chains. Entries are consolidated by CDR3 protein sequence, retaining the most common genes and DNA. The V and J calls and clone size come from TCRdb's table, not from the authors' own analysis. This sample lists under 350,000 distinct CDR3 sequences; approximately 15% were detected once. The ten largest clonotypes hold 55% to 60% of the sample.

Measured from the cysteine to the phenylalanine, the CDR3 is 15 residues long. The sequence is cut down to CDR3 DNA, 45 bases in frame from base 1. V and J are truncated by 5 bases and 5 bases respectively, leaving an intervening sequence of 19 bases. This clonotype was observed many times. Its antigen specificity is not known. Base qualities are not provided; no much larger clone lies one nucleotide away. Ophthalmopathy patients had moderately to severely active disease, Clinical Activity Score of at least 3, NOSPECS grade of at least 4, and duration under 3 months. Any patient with an uncontrolled infection, another autoimmune disease, pregnancy or lactation was excluded. Diagnoses were established on the basis of clinical symptoms, serum thyroxine and TRAb, thyroid ultrasound, and orbital computed tomography. Ficoll-Paque density gradient centrifugation was used to isolate PBMCs from 9.5 to 10 ml of fresh peripheral blood. Total RNA was extracted using Trizol reagent, and RNA quality was assessed on an Agilent 2100 Bioanalyzer.

The sequenced sample was blood. The TCR originated in a woman between 55 and 75 years old with Graves' ophthalmopathy. The chain joins TRBV12-3 or TRBV12-4 to TRBJ2-7; the D segment may tentatively be TRBD1 or TRBD2, each giving 6 matched bases. The DNA reads TGTGCCAGCAGTCCCCTAAACTTCGGGGGCGACGAGCAGTACTTC. This is translated as CASSPLNFGGDEQYF.